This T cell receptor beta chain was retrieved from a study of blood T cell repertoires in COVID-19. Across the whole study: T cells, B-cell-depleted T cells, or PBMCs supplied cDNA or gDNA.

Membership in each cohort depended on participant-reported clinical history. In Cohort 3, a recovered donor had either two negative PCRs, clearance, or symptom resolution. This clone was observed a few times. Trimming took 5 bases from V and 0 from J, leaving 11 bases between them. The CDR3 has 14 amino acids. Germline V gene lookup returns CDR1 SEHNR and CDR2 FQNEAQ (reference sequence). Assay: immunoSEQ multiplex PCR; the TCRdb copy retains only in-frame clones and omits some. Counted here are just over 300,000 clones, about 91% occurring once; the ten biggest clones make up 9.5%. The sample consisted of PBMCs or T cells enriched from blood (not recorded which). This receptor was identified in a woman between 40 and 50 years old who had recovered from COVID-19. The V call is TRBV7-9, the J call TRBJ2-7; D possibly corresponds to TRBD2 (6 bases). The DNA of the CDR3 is TGTGCCAGCAGCGGGACTTCTAGCTCCTACGAGCAGTACTTC. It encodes CASSGTSSSYEQYF.